These T cell receptor beta chains were read from a single sample in a study of regulatory T cells in long-lasting Graves disease. TCRdb analysed the multiplex PCR reads with MiXCR anew, one entry per CDR3 protein. This sample has around 400,000 distinct CDR3 sequences, with approximately 16% found just once. These same data were also listed under a study on T cells in Graves' hyperthyroidism and ophthalmopathy.

The specimen comprised peripheral blood mononuclear cells (PBMCs), sampled at new diagnosis, from a patient treated with antithyroid drugs. Receptors were obtained from a woman in her thirties or forties with Graves disease. CDR3s include the opening cysteine and the closing phenylalanine or tryptophan. The D gene is left open where the match is weak. Size tells how often a clone was seen (once, few, many) or the class of an expanded clone, and some rows leave it out.

>TRBD1|TRBJ2-1|many|TRBV11-3|14
CASSEQGNYDEQFF
TGTGCCAGCAGCGAACAGGGGAACTACGATGAGCAGTTCTTC
>TRBD1|TRBJ2-7|many|TRBV11-1|14
CASSRTGGSYEQYF
TGTGCCAGCAGCCGAACAGGGGGCTCCTACGAGCAGTACTTC
>-|TRBJ2-1|few|TRBV20-1|11
CSAQEALEQFF
TGCAGTGCTCAAGAAGCGCTAGAGCAGTTCTTC
>-|TRBJ1-6|many|TRBV2|14
CASRPRVSNSPLHF
TGTGCCAGCAGGCCTAGGGTGTCGAATTCACCCCTCCACTTT
>-|TRBJ1-6|many|TRBV28|12
CASTIQGSPLHF
TGTGCCAGCACCATACAGGGATCACCCCTCCACTTT
>TRBD1|TRBJ1-6|many|TRBV7-9|15
CASSFSDRLNSPLHF
TGTGCCAGCAGCTTTTCGGACAGGTTGAATTCACCCCTCCACTTT
>-|TRBJ2-5|many|TRBV29-1|12
CSVSRGKETQYF
TGCAGCGTAAGCAGGGGAAAAGAGACCCAGTACTTC
>TRBD1|TRBJ1-1|many|TRBV7-2|15
CASSLATGGHTEAFF
TGTGCCAGCAGCTTAGCGACAGGGGGTCACACTGAAGCTTTCTTT
>TRBD2|TRBJ2-4|-|TRBV7-2|16
CASSLESGSAKNIQYF
TGTGCCAGCAGCTTGGAGAGCGGGAGCGCCAAAAACATTCAGTACTTC
>TRBD1|TRBJ2-5|-|TRBV4-1|15
CASSQRTGGGETQYF
TGCGCCAGCAGCCAAAGGACAGGGGGGGGAGAGACCCAGTACTTC
>-|TRBJ2-7|many|TRBV2|12
CATLDGRYEQYF
TGTGCCACCCTGGACGGCCGCTACGAGCAGTACTTC
>TRBD2|TRBJ2-3|many|TRBV7-3|20
CASSSGTSGDSEGNTDTQYF
TGTGCCAGCAGCTCCGGGACTAGCGGGGACTCAGAAGGAAACACAGATACGCAGTATTTT
>TRBD2|TRBJ2-1|many|TRBV6-2/TRBV6-3|17
CASSYDLAGVSYNEQFF
TGTGCCAGCAGTTACGACTTAGCGGGAGTCTCCTACAATGAGCAGTTCTTC
>-|TRBJ2-5|-|TRBV27|15
CASSLYSGGGETQYF
TGTGCCAGCAGTTTATATTCAGGGGGAGGTGAGACCCAGTACTTC
>TRBD2|TRBJ2-1|-|TRBV11-3|17
CASSSRTSGSSYNEQFF
TGTGCCAGCAGCTCGCGGACTAGCGGGAGCTCCTACAATGAGCAGTTCTTC
>-|TRBJ2-7|many|TRBV19|15
CASSIIGGTSYEQYF
TGTGCCAGTAGTATAATCGGGGGTACTTCCTACGAGCAGTACTTC
>TRBD1|TRBJ1-6|few|TRBV18|16
CASSLLSTGNNSPLHF
TGTGCCAGCTCACTCCTCTCGACAGGGAACAATTCACCCCTCCACTTT
>-|TRBJ1-4|many|TRBV12-3/TRBV12-4|15
CASTSDGAANEKLFF
TGTGCCAGCACCTCGGATGGGGCAGCTAATGAAAAACTGTTTTTT
>-|TRBJ1-2|few|TRBV28|14
CASKPLAGVVGYTF
TGTGCCAGCAAACCTCTGGCAGGGGTGGTAGGCTACACCTTC
>TRBD2|TRBJ2-5|-|TRBV28|17
CASSALQTSGRAGEQYF
TGTGCCAGCAGTGCTTTGCAGACTAGCGGGAGGGCCGGTGAGCAGTACTTC
>-|TRBJ2-1|many|TRBV28|15
CASSIRFLGFNEQFF
TGTGCCAGCAGTATCCGCTTTTTAGGGTTCAATGAGCAGTTCTTC
>-|TRBJ1-1|many|TRBV20-1|10
CSAQRTEAFF
TGCAGTGCTCAAAGGACTGAAGCTTTCTTT
>TRBD1|TRBJ2-5|-|TRBV11-3|14
CASSSRTGIETQYF
TGTGCCAGCAGCTCTCGGACAGGGATCGAGACCCAGTACTTC
>TRBD2|TRBJ2-1|-|TRBV28|16
CASSLSLAGGGNEQFF
TGTGCCAGCAGTTTAAGTCTAGCGGGAGGCGGCAATGAGCAGTTCTTC
>TRBD2|TRBJ2-7|many|TRBV6-1|16
CASSGLAGRTLYEQYF
TGTGCCAGCAGCGGACTAGCGGGGAGAACCCTCTACGAGCAGTACTTC
>TRBD2|TRBJ2-7|many|TRBV10-3|16
CAISESTRGLASEQYF
TGTGCCATCAGTGAGTCGACGAGGGGACTAGCCTCCGAGCAGTACTTC
>-|TRBJ2-1|many|TRBV5-1|17
CASSFPSTGRSYNEQFF
TGCGCCAGCAGCTTTCCCTCCACCGGCAGGTCCTACAATGAGCAGTTCTTC
>-|TRBJ2-7|-|TRBV11-3|14
CASSPPAQLYEQYF
TGTGCCAGCAGCCCCCCCGCCCAGTTATACGAGCAGTACTTC
>-|TRBJ2-5|-|TRBV2|14
CASRWDQRLETQYF
TGTGCCAGCAGGTGGGACCAGCGGTTAGAGACCCAGTACTTC
>TRBD2|TRBJ2-1|many|TRBV24-1|20
CATSDLLAGERAGSYNEQFF
TGTGCCACCAGTGATTTGCTGGCGGGAGAACGGGCCGGCTCCTACAATGAGCAGTTCTTC
>-|TRBJ2-1|many|TRBV30|12
CASSGNYNEQFF
TGTGCCAGCAGCGGAAACTACAATGAGCAGTTCTTC
>-|TRBJ2-3|many|TRBV28|15
CASSFLARGEDTQYF
TGTGCCAGCAGTTTTCTAGCGAGGGGGGAAGATACGCAGTATTTT
>-|TRBJ1-2|-|TRBV5-8|18
CASRITRQVWAPTYGYTF
TGTGCCAGCAGAATCACCCGGCAGGTCTGGGCACCGACATATGGCTACACCTTC